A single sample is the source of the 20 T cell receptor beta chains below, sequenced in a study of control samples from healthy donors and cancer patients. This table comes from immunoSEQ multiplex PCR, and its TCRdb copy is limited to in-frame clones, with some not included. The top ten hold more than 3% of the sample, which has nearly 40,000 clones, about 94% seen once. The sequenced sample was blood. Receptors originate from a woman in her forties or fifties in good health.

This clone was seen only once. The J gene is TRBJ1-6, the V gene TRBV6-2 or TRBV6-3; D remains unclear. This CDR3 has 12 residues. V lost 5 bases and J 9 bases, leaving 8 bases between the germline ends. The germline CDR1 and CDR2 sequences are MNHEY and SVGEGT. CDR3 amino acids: CASSLVGSPLHF. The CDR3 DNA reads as TGTGCCAGCAGTCTCGTGGGTTCACCCCTCCACTTT.

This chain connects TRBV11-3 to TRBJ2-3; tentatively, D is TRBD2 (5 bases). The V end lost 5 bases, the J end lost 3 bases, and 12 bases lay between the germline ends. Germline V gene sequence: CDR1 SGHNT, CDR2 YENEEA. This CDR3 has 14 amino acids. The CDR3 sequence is CASSAELETDTQYF. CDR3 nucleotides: TGTGCCAGCAGCGCCGAACTAGAGACAGATACGCAGTATTTT.

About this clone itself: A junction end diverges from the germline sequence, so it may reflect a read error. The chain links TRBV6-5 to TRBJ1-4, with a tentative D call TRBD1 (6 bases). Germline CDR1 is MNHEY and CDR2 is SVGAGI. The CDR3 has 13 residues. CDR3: CVSSYYRDEKLFF. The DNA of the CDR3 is TGTGTCAGCAGTTATTACAGGGATGAAAAACTGTTTTTT.

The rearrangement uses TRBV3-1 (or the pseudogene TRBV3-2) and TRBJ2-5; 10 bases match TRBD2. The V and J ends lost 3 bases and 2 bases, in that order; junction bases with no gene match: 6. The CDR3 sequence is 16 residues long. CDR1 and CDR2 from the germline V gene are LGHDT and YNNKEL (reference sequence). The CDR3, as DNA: TGTGCCAGCAGCCACCAAGCGGGGGGGCCTCAAGAGACCCAGTACTTC. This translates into CASSHQAGGPQETQYF.

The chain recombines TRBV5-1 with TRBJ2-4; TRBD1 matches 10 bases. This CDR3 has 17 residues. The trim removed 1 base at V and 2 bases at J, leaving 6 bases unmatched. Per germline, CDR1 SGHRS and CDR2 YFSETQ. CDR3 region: CASSLSGTGVTKNIQYF. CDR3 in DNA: TGCGCCAGCAGCTTGTCGGGGACAGGGGTAACCAAAAACATTCAGTACTTC.

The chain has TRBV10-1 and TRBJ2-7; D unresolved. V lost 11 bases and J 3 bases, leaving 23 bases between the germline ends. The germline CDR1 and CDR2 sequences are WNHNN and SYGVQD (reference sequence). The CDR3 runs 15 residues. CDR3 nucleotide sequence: TGCGCCGGGTTAAAGTGGCACCGAGATTACTACGAGCAGTACTTC. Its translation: CAGLKWHRDYYEQYF.

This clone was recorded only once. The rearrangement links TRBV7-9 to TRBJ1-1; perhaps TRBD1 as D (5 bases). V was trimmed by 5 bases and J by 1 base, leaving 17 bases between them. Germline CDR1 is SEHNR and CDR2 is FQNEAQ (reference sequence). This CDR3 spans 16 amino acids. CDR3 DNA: TGTGCCAGCAGCCGGAGAGCGGGCAGGGCGAACACTGAAGCTTTCTTT. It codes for CASSRRAGRANTEAFF. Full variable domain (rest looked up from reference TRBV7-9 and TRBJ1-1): DTGVSQNPRHKITKRGQNVTFRCDPISEHNRLYWYRQTLGQGPEFLTYFQNEAQLEKSRLLSDRFSAERPKGSFSTLEIQRTEQGDSAMYLCASSRRAGRANTEAFFGQGTRLTVV.

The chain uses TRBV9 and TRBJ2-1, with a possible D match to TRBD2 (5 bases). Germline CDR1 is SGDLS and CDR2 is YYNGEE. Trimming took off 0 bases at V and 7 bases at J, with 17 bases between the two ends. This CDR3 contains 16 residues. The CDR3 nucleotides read TGTGCCAGCAGCGTAGACGGACTTAATATTTTAAATGAGCAGTTCTTC. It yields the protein CASSVDGLNILNEQFF.

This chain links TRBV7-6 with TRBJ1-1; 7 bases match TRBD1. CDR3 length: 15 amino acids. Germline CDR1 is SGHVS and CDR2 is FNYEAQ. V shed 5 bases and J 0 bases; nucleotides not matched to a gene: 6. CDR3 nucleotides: TGTGCCAGCAGCCCTCAGACAGGGATGAACACTGAAGCTTTCTTT. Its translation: CASSPQTGMNTEAFF.

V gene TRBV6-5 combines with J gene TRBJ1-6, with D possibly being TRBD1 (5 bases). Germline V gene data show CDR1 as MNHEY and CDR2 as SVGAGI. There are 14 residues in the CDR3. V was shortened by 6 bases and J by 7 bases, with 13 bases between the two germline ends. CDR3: CASRFGQLNSPLHF. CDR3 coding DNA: TGTGCCAGCAGGTTCGGACAACTGAATTCACCCCTCCACTTT.

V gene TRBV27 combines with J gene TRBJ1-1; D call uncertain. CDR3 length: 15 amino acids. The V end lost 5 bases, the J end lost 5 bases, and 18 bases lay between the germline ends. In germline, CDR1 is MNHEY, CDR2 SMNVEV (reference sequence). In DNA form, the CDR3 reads TGTGCCAGCAGTCCCCCCCCCGGGGTCGGTACTGAAGCTTTCTTT. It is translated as CASSPPPGVGTEAFF.

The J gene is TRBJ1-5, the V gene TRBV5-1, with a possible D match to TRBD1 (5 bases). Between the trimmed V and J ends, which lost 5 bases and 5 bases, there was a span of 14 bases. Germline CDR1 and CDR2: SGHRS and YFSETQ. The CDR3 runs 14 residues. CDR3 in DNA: TGCGCCAGCAGTTACCAGGGTGGAGATCAGCCCCAGCATTTT. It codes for CASSYQGGDQPQHF.

CDR3 sequence: CASSPGNINSPLHF. The CDR3 DNA is TGTGCCAGCAGCCCGGGAAACATAAATTCACCCCTCCACTTT. The genes are TRBV5-8 and TRBJ1-6; D is uncertain. The germline CDR1 and CDR2 sequences are SGHTS and YDEGEE. The CDR3 runs 14 residues. Trimming cost V 4 bases and J 7 bases, with 12 bases left between them.

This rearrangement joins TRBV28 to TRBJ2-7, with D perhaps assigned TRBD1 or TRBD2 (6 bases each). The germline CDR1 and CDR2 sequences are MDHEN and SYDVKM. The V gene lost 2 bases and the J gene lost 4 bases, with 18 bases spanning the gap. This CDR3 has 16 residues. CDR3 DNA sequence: TGTGCCAGCAGTTTAAGGGTGGGGGGCGCGATGTACGAGCAGTACTTC. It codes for CASSLRVGGAMYEQYF.

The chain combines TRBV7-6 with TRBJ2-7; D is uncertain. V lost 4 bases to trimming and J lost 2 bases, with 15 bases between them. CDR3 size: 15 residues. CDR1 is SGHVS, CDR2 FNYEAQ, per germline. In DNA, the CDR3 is TGTGCCAGCAGCTCGGGTTCAACCTACACCTACGAGCAGTACTTC. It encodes CASSSGSTYTYEQYF.

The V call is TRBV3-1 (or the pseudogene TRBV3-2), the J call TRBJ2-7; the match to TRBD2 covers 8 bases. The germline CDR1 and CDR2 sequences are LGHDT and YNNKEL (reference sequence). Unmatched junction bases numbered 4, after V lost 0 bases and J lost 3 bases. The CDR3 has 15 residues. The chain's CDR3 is CASSQDGRVLYEQYF. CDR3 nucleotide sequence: TGTGCCAGCAGCCAAGACGGGAGGGTGCTCTACGAGCAGTACTTC.

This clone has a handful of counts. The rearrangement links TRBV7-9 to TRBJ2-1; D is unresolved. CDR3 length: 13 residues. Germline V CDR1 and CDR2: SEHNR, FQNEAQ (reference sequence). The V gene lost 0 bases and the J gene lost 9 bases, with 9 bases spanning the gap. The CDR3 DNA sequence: TGTGCCAGCAGCTTAGCGCTATGGGGTGAGCAGTTCTTC. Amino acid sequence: CASSLALWGEQFF.

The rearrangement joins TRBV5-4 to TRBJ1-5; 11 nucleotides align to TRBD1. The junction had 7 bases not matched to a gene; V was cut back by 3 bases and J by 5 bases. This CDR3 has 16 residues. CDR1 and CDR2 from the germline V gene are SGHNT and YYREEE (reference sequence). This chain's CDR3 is CASSYQDRGLHQPQHF. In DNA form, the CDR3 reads TGTGCCAGCAGCTACCAGGACAGGGGGCTGCATCAGCCCCAGCATTTT.

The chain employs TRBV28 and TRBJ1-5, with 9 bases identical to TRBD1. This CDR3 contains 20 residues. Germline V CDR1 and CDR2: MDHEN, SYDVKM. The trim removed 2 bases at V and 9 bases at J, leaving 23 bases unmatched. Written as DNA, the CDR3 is TGTGCCAGCAGTTTAACCTCTTGGGGGACAGGGAATTTTTTATTAAGGCCCCAGCATTTT. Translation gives CASSLTSWGTGNFLLRPQHF.

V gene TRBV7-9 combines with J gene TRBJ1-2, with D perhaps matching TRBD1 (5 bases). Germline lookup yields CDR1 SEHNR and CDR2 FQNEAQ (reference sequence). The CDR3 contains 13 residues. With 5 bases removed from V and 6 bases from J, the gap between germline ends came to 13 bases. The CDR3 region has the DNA TGTGCCAGCAGCGTAGGGGTTCCGGATGGCTACACCTTC. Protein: CASSVGVPDGYTF.